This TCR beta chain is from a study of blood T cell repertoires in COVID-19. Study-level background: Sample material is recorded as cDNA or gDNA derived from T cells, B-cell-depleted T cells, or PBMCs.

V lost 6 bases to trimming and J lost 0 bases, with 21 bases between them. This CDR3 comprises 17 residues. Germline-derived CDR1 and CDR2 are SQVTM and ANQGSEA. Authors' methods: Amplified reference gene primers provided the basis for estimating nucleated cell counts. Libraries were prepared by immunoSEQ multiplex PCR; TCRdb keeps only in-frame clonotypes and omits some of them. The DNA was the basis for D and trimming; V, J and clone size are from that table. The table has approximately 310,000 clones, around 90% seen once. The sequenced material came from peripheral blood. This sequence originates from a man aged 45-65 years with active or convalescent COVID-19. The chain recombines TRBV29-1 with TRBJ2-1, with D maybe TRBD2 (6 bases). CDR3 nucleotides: TGCAGCGTGCCCAATTATCACGGGACTCTCTCCTACAATGAGCAGTTCTTC. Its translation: CSVPNYHGTLSYNEQFF.